The 28 T cell receptor beta chains presented below share a single source sample, sequenced in a study of cytomegalovirus exposure and HLA in healthy donors. With 60 Vbeta and 13 Jbeta primers, the PCR was carried out. Profiling relied on immunoSEQ multiplex PCR, and the TCRdb table lists in-frame clones only, not all of them. The sample consists of about 93,000 clones, about four fifths of them appearing once. The sequencing sample was made of PBMCs. Receptors originate from a man younger than 45 in good health and CMV-seronegative.

J is TRBJ1-1 and V is TRBV6-1, with 8 bases fitting TRBD1. The V gene end was trimmed by 4 bases and the J gene end by 11 bases; junction bases not matched to a gene: 9. In germline, CDR1 is MNHNS, CDR2 SASEGT. This CDR3 is 13 amino acids long. This CDR3 is CASSGTGRRRAFF. CDR3 DNA sequence: TGTGCCAGCAGTGGGACAGGGAGGCGTAGGGCTTTCTTT.

The rearrangement links TRBV11-3 to TRBJ2-3; tentatively, D is TRBD2 (5 bases). This CDR3 spans 16 amino acids. Trimming removed 1 base from V and 6 bases from J, with 17 bases in between. In germline, CDR1 is SGHNT, CDR2 YENEEA. CDR3 region: CASSLGTLRSADTQYF. CDR3 DNA sequence: TGTGCCAGCAGCTTAGGGACTCTTCGGTCGGCCGATACGCAGTATTTT.

The chain is built from TRBV6-4 and TRBJ1-1; unclear D gene. There are 14 residues in the CDR3. Germline CDR1 and CDR2: MRHNA and SNTAGT. Deletions cut 0 bases from V and 4 bases from J, with 9 bases between. CDR3 nucleotides: TGTGCCAGCAGTGACTCTGGGGAGGGCACTGAAGCTTTCTTT. This gives the protein CASSDSGEGTEAFF.

Regarding this clone: In the same sample, other DNA sequences code for this CDR3. DNA of the CDR3: TGTGCCAGCAGGCCCCGGGGTCATGAAGCTTTCTTT. It is translated as CASRPRGHEAFF. V is TRBV2 and J is TRBJ1-1; no clear D gene. V lost 6 bases to trimming and J lost 7 bases, with 12 bases between them. Germline CDR1 reads SNHLY; CDR2 reads FYNNEI. This CDR3 has 12 amino acids.

The CDR3 region is CASSHRTGIGYTEAFF. The CDR3 DNA reads TGCGCCAGCAGCCATAGGACAGGGATTGGGTACACTGAAGCTTTCTTT. This chain uses TRBV5-1 with TRBJ1-1; the match to TRBD1 covers 8 bases. In germline, CDR1 is SGHRS, CDR2 YFSETQ. J gave up 3 bases and V 4 bases, and 11 bases lay outside the gene matches. The CDR3 sequence is 16 residues long.

V and J are TRBV7-2 and TRBJ2-1, with 8 bases lining up with TRBD1. Germline values: CDR1 SGHTA, CDR2 FQGNSA. The V gene end was trimmed by 3 bases and the J gene end by 3 bases; junction bases not matched to a gene: 1. This CDR3 spans 14 amino acids. This CDR3 is CASSFDRGYNEQFF. CDR3 coding DNA: TGTGCCAGCAGCTTCGACAGGGGCTACAATGAGCAGTTCTTC. The variable domain in full, with the rest retrieved from reference TRBV7-2 and TRBJ2-1, is GAGVSQSPSNKVTEKGKDVELRCDPISGHTALYWYRQSLGQGLEFLIYFQGNSAPDKSGLPSDRFSAERTGGSVSTLTIQRTQQEDSAVYLCASSFDRGYNEQFFGPGTRLTVL.

The CDR3 spells CATSRPPLDRAGYEQYF. In DNA form, the CDR3 reads TGTGCCACCAGCAGACCACCCTTGGACAGGGCAGGCTACGAGCAGTACTTC. The V and J genes are TRBV15 and TRBJ2-7; TRBD1 matches at 8 bases. The CDR3 contains 17 residues. In germline, CDR1 is LNHNV, CDR2 YYDKDF (reference sequence). V lost 2 bases, J lost 3 bases, and 12 bases stayed unmatched. The variable domain in full, completed from reference TRBV15 and TRBJ2-7, reads DAMVIQNPRYQVTQFGKPVTLSCSQTLNHNVMYWYQQKSSQAPKLLFHYYDKDFNNEADTPDNFQSRRPNTSFCFLDIRSPGLGDTAMYLCATSRPPLDRAGYEQYFGPGTRLTVT.

The chain is built from TRBV4-2 and TRBJ2-1; D gene unclear. The CDR3 consists of 15 residues. The germline CDR1 and CDR2 sequences are LGHNA and YNFKEQ. Trimming shortened V by 1 base and J by 6 bases, and 13 bases separated the two germline ends. The CDR3 region is CASSQVSGSTNEQFF. The CDR3 DNA is TGTGCCAGCAGCCAAGTTTCAGGCAGCACCAATGAGCAGTTCTTC.

The chain carries TRBV6-5 and TRBJ1-1; D might be TRBD1 (6 bases). Trimming left V 6 bases short and J 4 bases short, with 15 bases between. The germline CDR1 and CDR2 sequences are MNHEY and SVGAGI. The CDR3 contains 14 residues. The CDR3 protein is CASRTGDFRTEAFF. CDR3 DNA: TGTGCCAGCAGGACAGGCGACTTTCGCACTGAAGCTTTCTTT.

The gene calls are TRBV13 and TRBJ2-7, with 10 bases matching TRBD2. Trimming took 3 bases from V and 2 from J; bases not matched to a gene: 7. CDR1 and CDR2 from the germline V gene are PRHDT and FYEKMQ (reference sequence). This CDR3 contains 16 residues. DNA for the CDR3: TGTGCCAGCAGCTTTACTAGCGGGACGACGCCCTACGAGCAGTACTTC. Amino acid sequence: CASSFTSGTTPYEQYF.

The chain combines TRBV2 with TRBJ1-1, with D possibly matching TRBD1 (6 bases). With 1 base removed from V and 4 bases from J, the gap between germline ends came to 16 bases. The germline CDR1 and CDR2 sequences are SNHLY and FYNNEI. The CDR3 runs 16 residues. CDR3 region: CASSEGRGGSGTEAFF. The CDR3, as DNA: TGTGCCAGCAGTGAAGGCAGAGGGGGTTCGGGCACTGAAGCTTTCTTT.

The V and J genes are TRBV4-1 and TRBJ1-2; 7 positions match TRBD1. CDR3 size: 17 residues. The ends lost 0 bases at V and 5 bases at J; junction bases unmatched: 12. The germline gives CDR1 MGHRA, CDR2 YSYEKL. CDR3 DNA sequence: TGCGCCAGCAGCCAAGATTGGCCCCCGCCGACAGGGTATGGCTACACCTTC. The encoded protein is CASSQDWPPPTGYGYTF.

The J gene is TRBJ2-3, the V gene TRBV5-4, with D perhaps matching TRBD2 (5 bases). Per germline, CDR1 SGHNT and CDR2 YYREEE (reference sequence). This CDR3 is built from 17 residues. V gave up 4 bases and J gave up 1 base, with 19 bases separating them. CDR3 sequence reads: CASSPDLYPSGTDTQYF. DNA for the CDR3: TGTGCCAGCAGCCCGGACTTATATCCTAGTGGCACAGATACGCAGTATTTT.

The chain recombines TRBV6-1 with TRBJ2-5; TRBD2 aligns across 7 bases. The CDR3 has 15 amino acids. The germline CDR1 and CDR2 sequences are MNHNS and SASEGT. The V gene end was trimmed by 2 bases and the J gene end by 7 bases; junction bases not matched to a gene: 10. The CDR3 loop reads CASSELGGSRGTQYF. CDR3 in DNA: TGTGCCAGCAGTGAACTGGGCGGGAGTAGGGGGACCCAGTACTTC.

V gene TRBV7-2 combines with J gene TRBJ1-5, with D perhaps matching TRBD1 (5 bases). Germline CDR1 is SGHTA and CDR2 is FQGNSA. Trimming pared 6 bases from V and 2 bases from J, leaving 14 bases between. The CDR3 is 15 residues long. The CDR3 region is CASSSDSLRNQPQHF. The DNA for the CDR3 is TGTGCCAGCAGTTCTGACAGCCTTCGCAATCAGCCCCAGCATTTT.

This clone came up once. This chain joins TRBV5-5 and TRBJ2-7, with TRBD1 as a possible D gene (5 bases). The V end was cut by 4 bases, the J end by 0 bases, with 17 bases between. The V gene's germline CDR1 is SGHKS and CDR2 YYEKEE (reference sequence). CDR3 size: 16 residues. CDR3 in amino acids: CASSKSGAVTSYEQYF. The CDR3 region has the DNA TGTGCCAGCAGCAAAAGTGGGGCAGTGACCTCCTACGAGCAGTACTTC.

V and J are TRBV9 and TRBJ1-1; 11 bases are shared with TRBD1. This CDR3 is built from 14 residues. After removal of 3 bases from V and 12 bases from J, the junction contained 10 bases not matched to a gene. The germline gives CDR1 SGDLS, CDR2 YYNGEE. The CDR3: CASSAGTGGLDSFF. Written as DNA, the CDR3 is TGTGCCAGCAGCGCCGGGACAGGGGGACTTGATTCTTTCTTT.

This rearrangement joins TRBV30 to TRBJ2-1; D remains unclear. The CDR3 spans 15 residues. Germline CDR1 and CDR2: GTSNPN and SVGIG (reference sequence). V was shortened by 2 bases and J by 3 bases, with 14 bases between the two germline ends. The CDR3 bases are TGTGCCTGGAGTACCCGTAGAAGAGTCTACAATGAGCAGTTCTTC. As protein: CAWSTRRRVYNEQFF.

The genes are TRBV4-1 and TRBJ1-5; 7 positions agree with TRBD1. V shed 4 bases and J 3 bases; nucleotides not matched to a gene: 6. Germline CDR1 is MGHRA and CDR2 is YSYEKL. The CDR3 covers 15 residues. The CDR3 sequence is CASSREDRNNQPQHF. In DNA form, the CDR3 reads TGCGCCAGCAGCCGGGAGGACAGGAACAATCAGCCCCAGCATTTT.

The rearrangement links TRBV5-1 to TRBJ1-1; maybe TRBD1 (6 bases). Looked up from germline, CDR1 is SGHRS and CDR2 is YFSETQ. Trimming pared 4 bases from V and 4 bases from J, leaving 20 bases between. The CDR3 is 16 residues long. This CDR3 reads CASSAQPGGAFTEAFF. Here the CDR3 DNA reads TGCGCCAGCAGCGCACAACCCGGGGGGGCTTTCACTGAAGCTTTCTTT.

This chain joins TRBV13 and TRBJ1-2; D is undetermined. V was cut by 2 bases and J by 7 bases, with 14 bases left in between. The CDR3 has 14 amino acids. The germline V gene encodes CDR1 PRHDT and CDR2 FYEKMQ (reference sequence). The CDR3 region is CASSLFGGVGGYTF. DNA of the CDR3: TGTGCCAGCAGCTTATTCGGAGGAGTCGGTGGCTACACCTTC.

This clone showed up just a few times. The chain employs TRBV2 and TRBJ1-4, with 10 bases matching TRBD1. This CDR3 contains 14 residues. V was clipped by 7 bases and J by 5 bases; unmatched bases: 4. Germline V gene data show CDR1 as SNHLY and CDR2 as FYNNEI. The CDR3 DNA reads as TGTGCCAGCATTGTGGACAGGGGGAATGAAAAACTGTTTTTT. Encoded protein: CASIVDRGNEKLFF. Full variable domain (missing parts from reference TRBV2 and TRBJ1-4): EPEVTQTPSHQVTQMGQEVILRCVPISNHLYFYWYRQILGQKVEFLVSFYNNEISEKSEIFDDQFSVERPDGSNFTLKIRSTKLEDSAMYFCASIVDRGNEKLFFGSGTQLSVL.

V is TRBV5-4 and J is TRBJ1-3, with 9 bases matching TRBD1. V shed 6 bases, J shed 4 bases, and the junction held 2 bases outside the gene matches. The length of the CDR3 is 13 residues. CDR1 and CDR2 (germline): SGHNT, YYREEE (reference sequence). CDR3 DNA sequence: TGTGCCAGCAAGGACAGGGGCGGAAACACCATATATTTT. It is translated as CASKDRGGNTIYF.

This chain uses TRBV10-3 with TRBJ2-1; 8 nucleotides agree with TRBD1. The ends lost 10 bases at V and 6 bases at J; junction bases unmatched: 8. The CDR3 contains 13 residues. Germline CDR1 is ENHRY and CDR2 is SYGVKD. Here the CDR3 reads CATQDRASNEQFF. For the CDR3, the DNA is TGTGCCACCCAGGACAGGGCGAGCAATGAGCAGTTCTTC.

This clone was seen a few times. The gene calls are TRBV2 and TRBJ2-3; D possibly corresponds to TRBD2 (6 bases). The V end was cut by 5 bases, the J end by 2 bases, with 11 bases between. The germline gives CDR1 SNHLY, CDR2 FYNNEI. The CDR3 sequence is 14 residues long. CDR3 nucleotide sequence: TGTGCCAGCAGTCTAGGGACTTACACAGATACGCAGTATTTT. Amino acids: CASSLGTYTDTQYF.

This chain connects TRBV2 to TRBJ2-2; D remains ambiguous. Germline loops: CDR1 SNHLY, CDR2 FYNNEI. The V and J ends lost 4 bases and 2 bases respectively, with 8 bases between them. The CDR3 extends over 14 amino acids. The CDR3 DNA reads TGTGCCAGCAGTGGAGACTCTAACACCGGGGAGCTGTTTTTT. Its protein product is CASSGDSNTGELFF.

The chain is built from TRBV6-1 and TRBJ1-2; D is unresolved. CDR1 is MNHNS and CDR2 is SASEGT in the germline V gene. The CDR3 is made up of 15 amino acids. Between the trimmed V and J ends, which lost 5 bases and 3 bases, there was a span of 16 bases. As DNA, the CDR3 is TGTGCCAGCAGTCTAGGCCGCTTCGCCGACTATGGCTACACCTTC. Protein: CASSLGRFADYGYTF.

This chain links TRBV5-1 with TRBJ2-2; 8 nucleotides match TRBD1. The V segment lost 0 bases and the J segment 3 bases; nucleotides outside the gene matches: 1. The CDR3 covers 15 residues. The germline CDR1 and CDR2 sequences are SGHRS and YFSETQ. The CDR3 protein is CASSLDRGYTGELFF. The CDR3 DNA reads TGCGCCAGCAGCTTGGACAGGGGGTACACCGGGGAGCTGTTTTTT.